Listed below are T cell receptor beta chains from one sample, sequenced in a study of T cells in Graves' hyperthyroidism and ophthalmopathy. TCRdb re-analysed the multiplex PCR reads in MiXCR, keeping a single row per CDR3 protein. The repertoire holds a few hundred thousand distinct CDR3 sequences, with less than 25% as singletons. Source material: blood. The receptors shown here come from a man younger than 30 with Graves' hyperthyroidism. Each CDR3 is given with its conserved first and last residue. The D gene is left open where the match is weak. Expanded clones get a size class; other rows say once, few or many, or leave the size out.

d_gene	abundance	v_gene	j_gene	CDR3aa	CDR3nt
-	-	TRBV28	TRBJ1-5	CASSSPLRGAHSNQPQHF	TGTGCCAGCAGTTCCCCCTTACGGGGGGCACATAGCAATCAGCCCCAGCATTTT
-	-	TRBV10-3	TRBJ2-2	CAITRGKDTGELFF	TGTGCCATCACGAGGGGGAAGGACACCGGGGAGCTGTTTTTT
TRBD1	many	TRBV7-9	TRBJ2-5	CASSTVTGFQETQYF	TGTGCCAGCAGCACAGTGACAGGGTTCCAAGAGACCCAGTACTTC
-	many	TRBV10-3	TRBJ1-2	CAIKEEGGGYTF	TGTGCCATCAAGGAGGAGGGGGGTGGCTACACCTTC
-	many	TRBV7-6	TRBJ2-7	CASSLGRGQNEQYF	TGTGCCAGCAGCTTGGGCAGGGGTCAGAACGAGCAGTACTTC
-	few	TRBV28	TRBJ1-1	CASNERVRTEAFF	TGTGCCAGCAACGAAAGGGTGCGCACTGAAGCTTTCTTT
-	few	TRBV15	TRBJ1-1	CATSSDRTVAFF	TGTGCCACCAGCAGCGATAGGACGGTGGCTTTCTTT
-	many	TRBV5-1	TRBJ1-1	CASSPGSLGMNTEAFF	TGCGCCAGCAGCCCCGGGTCGCTTGGCATGAACACTGAAGCTTTCTTT
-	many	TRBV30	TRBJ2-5	CAWSTLWMQETQYF	TGTGCCTGGAGCACTCTCTGGATGCAAGAGACCCAGTACTTC
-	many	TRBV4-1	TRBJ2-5	CASSQDDIRPQETQYF	TGCGCCAGCAGCCAAGACGATATAAGGCCCCAAGAGACCCAGTACTTC
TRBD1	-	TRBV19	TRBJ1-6	CASNGQGDSPLHF	TGTGCCAGTAACGGACAGGGGGATTCACCCCTCCACTTT
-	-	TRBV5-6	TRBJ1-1	CASSSFSAEAFF	TGTGCCAGCAGCTCGTTCTCGGCTGAAGCTTTCTTT
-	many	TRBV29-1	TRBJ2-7	CSVEALAGGFYEQYF	TGCAGCGTTGAAGCCCTGGCGGGCGGTTTTTACGAGCAGTACTTC